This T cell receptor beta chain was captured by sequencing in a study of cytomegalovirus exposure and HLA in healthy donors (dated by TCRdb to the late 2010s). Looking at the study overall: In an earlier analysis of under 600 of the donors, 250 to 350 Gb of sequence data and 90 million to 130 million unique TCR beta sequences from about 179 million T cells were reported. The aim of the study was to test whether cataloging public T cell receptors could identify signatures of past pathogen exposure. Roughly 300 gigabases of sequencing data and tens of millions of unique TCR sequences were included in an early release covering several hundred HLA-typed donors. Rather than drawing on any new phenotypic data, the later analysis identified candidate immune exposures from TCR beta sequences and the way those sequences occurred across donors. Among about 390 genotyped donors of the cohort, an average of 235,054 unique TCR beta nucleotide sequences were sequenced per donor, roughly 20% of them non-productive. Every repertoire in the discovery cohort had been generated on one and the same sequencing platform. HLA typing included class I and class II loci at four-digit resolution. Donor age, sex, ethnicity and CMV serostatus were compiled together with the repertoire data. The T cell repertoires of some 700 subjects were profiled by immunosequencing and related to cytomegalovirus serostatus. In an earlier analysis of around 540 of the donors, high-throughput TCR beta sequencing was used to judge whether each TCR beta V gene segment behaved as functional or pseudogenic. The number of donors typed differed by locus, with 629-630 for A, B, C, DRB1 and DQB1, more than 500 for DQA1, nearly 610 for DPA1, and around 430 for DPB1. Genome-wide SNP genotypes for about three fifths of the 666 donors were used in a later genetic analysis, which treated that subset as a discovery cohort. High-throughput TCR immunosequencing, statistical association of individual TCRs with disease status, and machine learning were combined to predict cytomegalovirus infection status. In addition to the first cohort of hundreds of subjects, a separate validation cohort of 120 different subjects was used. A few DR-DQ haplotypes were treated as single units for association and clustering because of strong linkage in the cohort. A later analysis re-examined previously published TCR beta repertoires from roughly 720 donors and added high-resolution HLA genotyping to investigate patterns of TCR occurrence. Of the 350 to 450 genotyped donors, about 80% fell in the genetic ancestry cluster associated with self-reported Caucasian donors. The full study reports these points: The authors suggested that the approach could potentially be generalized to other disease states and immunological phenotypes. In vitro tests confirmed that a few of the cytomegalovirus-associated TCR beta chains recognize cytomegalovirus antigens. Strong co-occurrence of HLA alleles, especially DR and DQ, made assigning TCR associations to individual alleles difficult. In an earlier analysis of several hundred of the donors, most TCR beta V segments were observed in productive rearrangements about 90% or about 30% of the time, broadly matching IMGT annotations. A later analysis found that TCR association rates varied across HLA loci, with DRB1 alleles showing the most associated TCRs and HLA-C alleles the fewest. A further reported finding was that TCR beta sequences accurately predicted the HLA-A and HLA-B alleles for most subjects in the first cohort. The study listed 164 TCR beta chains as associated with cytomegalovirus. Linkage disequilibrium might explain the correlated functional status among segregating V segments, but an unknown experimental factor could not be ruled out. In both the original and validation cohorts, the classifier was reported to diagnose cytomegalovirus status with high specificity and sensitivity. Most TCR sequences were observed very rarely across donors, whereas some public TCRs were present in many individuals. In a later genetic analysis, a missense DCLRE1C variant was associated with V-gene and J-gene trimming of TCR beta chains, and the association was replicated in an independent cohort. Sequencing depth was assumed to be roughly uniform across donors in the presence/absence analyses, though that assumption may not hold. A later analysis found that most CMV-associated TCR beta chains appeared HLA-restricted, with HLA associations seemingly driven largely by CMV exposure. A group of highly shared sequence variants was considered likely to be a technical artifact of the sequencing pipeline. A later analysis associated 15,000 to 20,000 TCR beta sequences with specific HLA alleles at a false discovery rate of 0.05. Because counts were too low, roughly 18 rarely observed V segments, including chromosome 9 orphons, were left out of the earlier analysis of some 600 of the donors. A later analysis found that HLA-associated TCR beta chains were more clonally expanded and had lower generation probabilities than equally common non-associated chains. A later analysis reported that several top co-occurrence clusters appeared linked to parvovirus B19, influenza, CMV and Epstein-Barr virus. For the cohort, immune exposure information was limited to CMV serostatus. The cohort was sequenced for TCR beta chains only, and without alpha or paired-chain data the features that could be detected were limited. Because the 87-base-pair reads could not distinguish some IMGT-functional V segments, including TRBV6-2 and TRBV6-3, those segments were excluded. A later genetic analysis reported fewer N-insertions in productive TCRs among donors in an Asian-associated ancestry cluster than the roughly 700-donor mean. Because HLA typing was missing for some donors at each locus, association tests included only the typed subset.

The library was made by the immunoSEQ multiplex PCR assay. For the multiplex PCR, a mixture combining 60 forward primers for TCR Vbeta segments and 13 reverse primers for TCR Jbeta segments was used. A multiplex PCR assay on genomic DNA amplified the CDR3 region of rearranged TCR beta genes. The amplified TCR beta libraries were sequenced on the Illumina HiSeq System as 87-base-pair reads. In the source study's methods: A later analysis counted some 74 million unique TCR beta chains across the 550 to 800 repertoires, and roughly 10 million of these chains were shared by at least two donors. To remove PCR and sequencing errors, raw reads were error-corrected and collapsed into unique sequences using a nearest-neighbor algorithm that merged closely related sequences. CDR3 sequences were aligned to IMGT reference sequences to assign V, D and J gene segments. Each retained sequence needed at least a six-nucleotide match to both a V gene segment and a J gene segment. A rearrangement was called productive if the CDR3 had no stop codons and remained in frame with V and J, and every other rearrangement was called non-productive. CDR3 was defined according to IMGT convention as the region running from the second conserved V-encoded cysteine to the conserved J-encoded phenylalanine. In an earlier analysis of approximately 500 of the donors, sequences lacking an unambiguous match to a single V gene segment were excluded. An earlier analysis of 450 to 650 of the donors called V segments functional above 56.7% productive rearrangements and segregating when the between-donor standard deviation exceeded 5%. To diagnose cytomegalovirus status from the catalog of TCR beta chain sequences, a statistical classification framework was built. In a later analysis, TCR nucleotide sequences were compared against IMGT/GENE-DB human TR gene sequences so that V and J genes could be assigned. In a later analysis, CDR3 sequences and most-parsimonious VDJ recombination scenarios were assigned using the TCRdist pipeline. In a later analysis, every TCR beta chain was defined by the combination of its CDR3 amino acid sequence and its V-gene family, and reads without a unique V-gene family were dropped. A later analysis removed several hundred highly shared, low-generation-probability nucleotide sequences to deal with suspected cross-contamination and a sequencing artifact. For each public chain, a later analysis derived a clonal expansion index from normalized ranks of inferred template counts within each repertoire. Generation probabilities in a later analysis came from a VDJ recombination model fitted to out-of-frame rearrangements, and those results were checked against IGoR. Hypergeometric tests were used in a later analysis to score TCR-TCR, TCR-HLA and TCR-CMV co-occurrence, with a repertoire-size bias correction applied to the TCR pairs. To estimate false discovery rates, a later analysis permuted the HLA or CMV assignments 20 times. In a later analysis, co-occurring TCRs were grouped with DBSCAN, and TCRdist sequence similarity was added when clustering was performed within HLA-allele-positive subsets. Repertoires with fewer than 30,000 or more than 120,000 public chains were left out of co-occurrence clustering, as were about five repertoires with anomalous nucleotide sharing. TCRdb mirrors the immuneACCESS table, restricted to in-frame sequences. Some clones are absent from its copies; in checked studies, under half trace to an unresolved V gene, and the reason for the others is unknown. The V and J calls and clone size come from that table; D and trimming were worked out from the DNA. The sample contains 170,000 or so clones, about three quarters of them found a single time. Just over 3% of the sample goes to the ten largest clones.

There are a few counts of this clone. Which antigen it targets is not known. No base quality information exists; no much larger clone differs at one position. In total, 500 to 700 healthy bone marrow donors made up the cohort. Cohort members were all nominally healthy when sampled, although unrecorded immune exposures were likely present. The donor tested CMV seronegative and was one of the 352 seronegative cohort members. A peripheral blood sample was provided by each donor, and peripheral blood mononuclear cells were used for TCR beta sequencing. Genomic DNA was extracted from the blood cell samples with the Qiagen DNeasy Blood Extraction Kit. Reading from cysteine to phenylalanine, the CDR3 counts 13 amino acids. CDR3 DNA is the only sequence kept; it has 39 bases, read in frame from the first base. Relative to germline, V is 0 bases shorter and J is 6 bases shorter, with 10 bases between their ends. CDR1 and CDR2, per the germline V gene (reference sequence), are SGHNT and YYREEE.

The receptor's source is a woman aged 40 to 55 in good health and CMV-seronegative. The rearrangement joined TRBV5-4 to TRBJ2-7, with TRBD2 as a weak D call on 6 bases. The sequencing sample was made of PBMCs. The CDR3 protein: CASSLEGTSEQYF. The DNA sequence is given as TGTGCCAGCAGCTTGGAGGGGACTTCCGAGCAGTACTTC.